A single sample gave rise to the 29 T cell receptor beta chains below, sequenced in a study of T and B cells in COVID-19 patients. BIOMED2 TRB-A/B primer pools were used in multiplex TRB PCR. One entry per CDR3 protein results from TCRdb running MiXCR on the multiplex PCR reads. The repertoire has over 7,000 distinct CDR3 sequences, roughly 30% of them found once; the top ten carry around 5.5%. TRB was amplified from about 260-540 ng of blood genomic DNA. The sequencing sample was made of blood. These receptors all stem from a human donor who had recovered from COVID-19.

By share, this clonotype ranks as medium-sized. The chain combines TRBV19 with TRBJ2-5; 10 bases match TRBD2. V trimming: 4 bases; J trimming: 4 bases; junction bases outside the gene matches: 18. Germline V CDR1 and CDR2: LNHDA, SQIVND (reference sequence). The CDR3 consists of 19 residues. CDR3 DNA sequence: TGTGCCAGTAGTACCGTCGAGCTCGGGACTAGCGTTTCCCCAGAGACCCAGTACTTC. This encodes CASSTVELGTSVSPETQYF.

Concerning this clonotype itself: With a much larger clone just one base away, this may be a read error. The CDR3 loop is CASSYGATGDLDQYF. The CDR3 DNA reads as TGTGCCAGCAGTTACGGGGCAACGGGGGACTTGGACCAGTACTTC. The chain combines TRBV6-2 or TRBV6-3 with TRBJ2-5; D is possibly TRBD2 (6 bases). CDR3 length: 15 residues. CDR1 and CDR2 (germline): MNHEY, SVGEGT. V was trimmed by 2 bases and J by 10 bases, leaving 20 bases between them.

Only a few counts were recorded for this clonotype. The chain has TRBV27 and TRBJ1-6; no firm D call. The CDR3 has 16 residues. The ends were cut back, 3 bases at V and 6 bases at J, with 15 bases in the middle. Germline lookup yields CDR1 MNHEY and CDR2 SMNVEV (reference sequence). The CDR3 coding sequence is TGTGCCAGCAGTTTTGCTCTTGGAGCCTTTAATTCACCCCTCCACTTT. Translated, it gives CASSFALGAFNSPLHF.

This chain connects TRBV6-4 to TRBJ2-3; 10 bases fit TRBD1. Unmatched junction bases numbered 7, after V lost 6 bases and J lost 4 bases. Germline CDR1 reads MRHNA; CDR2 reads SNTAGT. This CDR3 is built from 15 residues. The CDR3 loop is CASSPGTGAADTQYF. The CDR3 DNA reads as TGTGCCAGCAGCCCCGGGACAGGGGCCGCAGATACGCAGTATTTT.

The J gene is TRBJ1-3, the V gene TRBV6-1, with D unresolved. Germline V gives CDR1 MNHNS, CDR2 SASEGT. This CDR3 has 17 amino acids. V was trimmed by 2 bases and J by 0 bases, leaving 14 bases between them. The CDR3 bases are TGTGCCAGCAGTGAAAGGTGGTCGCGGCTCTCTGGAAACACCATATATTTT. Translating it yields CASSERWSRLSGNTIYF.

J is TRBJ2-7 and V is TRBV6-1, with 8 positions matching TRBD2. With 6 bases clipped from V and 2 bases from J, the junction kept 6 bases outside the gene matches. Germline values: CDR1 MNHNS, CDR2 SASEGT. This CDR3 is built from 14 residues. The CDR3 spells CASRLAVGAYEQYF. The DNA for the CDR3 is TGTGCCAGCAGACTAGCGGTGGGTGCCTACGAGCAGTACTTC.

The chain recombines TRBV6-1 with TRBJ2-7; a possible D gene is TRBD1 (6 bases). Germline CDR1 is MNHNS and CDR2 is SASEGT. Trimming removed 2 bases at V and 0 bases at J, with 14 bases between. This CDR3 has 16 residues. The CDR3 here is CASSELAGTFSYEQYF. The CDR3 DNA follows: TGTGCCAGCAGTGAACTCGCCGGGACATTCTCCTACGAGCAGTACTTC.

This clonotype rates as medium-sized. The V and J genes are TRBV18 and TRBJ2-5; 10 bases agree with TRBD1. The CDR3 length is 17 residues. CDR1 is KGHSH and CDR2 is LQKENI in the germline V gene. J was trimmed by 2 bases and V by 6 bases; bases with no gene match: 12. The CDR3 loop is CASSPATGTGVQETQYF. Here the CDR3 DNA reads TGTGCCAGCTCCCCCGCTACTGGGACAGGGGTACAAGAGACCCAGTACTTC.

This clonotype was observed once. Since a much larger clone is just one base distant, this may be a read error. CDR3 nucleotide sequence: TGTGCCAGCAGGGGCTGTGGGGCCAACGTCCTGACTTTC. It is translated as CASRGCGANVLTF. V usage is TRBV27 and J usage is TRBJ2-6; no firm D call. Germline assignment: CDR1 MNHEY and CDR2 SMNVEV (reference sequence). Trimming left V 6 bases short and J 3 bases short, with 6 bases between. This CDR3 comprises 13 residues.

The CDR3 DNA reads as TGTGCCAGCAGTGTTTCCGGGGGTAACTATGGCTACACCTTC. Translation gives CASSVSGGNYGYTF. V usage is TRBV6-6 and J usage is TRBJ1-2; possible D gene TRBD1, 5 bases. The CDR3 is 14 amino acids. V was pared by 5 bases and J by 1 base, with 11 bases between. CDR1 and CDR2 (germline): MNHNY, SVGAGI (reference sequence).

The chain combines TRBV7-9 with TRBJ2-7; D gene unclear. The germline gives CDR1 SEHNR, CDR2 FQNEAQ (reference sequence). The V end lost 3 bases, the J end lost 4 bases, and 13 bases lay between the germline ends. The CDR3 covers 14 residues. The CDR3 reads CASSFFWTRYEQYF. DNA for the CDR3: TGTGCCAGCAGCTTTTTTTGGACCCGTTACGAGCAGTACTTC.

Points on this clonotype: It may be a read error: a sequence one base away is much more abundant. The conserved phenylalanine or tryptophan is not found at the CDR3 terminus, so this likely reflects a read error. The chain recombines TRBV6-4 with TRBJ2-1; D may be TRBD2 (7 bases). The CDR3 is made up of 14 amino acids. Looked up from germline, CDR1 is MRHNA and CDR2 is SNTAGT. Between the trimmed V and J ends, which lost 6 bases and 7 bases, there was a span of 16 bases. CDR3 DNA: TGTGCCAGCAGCCCCGGGGGGCCCGGGAATGAGCAGTTCCTC. It encodes CASSPGGPGNEQFL.

The J gene is TRBJ2-2, the V gene TRBV7-9; weak D call: TRBD1 (6 bases). The ends were cut back, 4 bases at V and 5 bases at J, with 29 bases in the middle. The CDR3 contains 20 residues. In germline, CDR1 is SEHNR, CDR2 FQNEAQ (reference sequence). CDR3 amino acids: CASSSKGERRDTRETGELFF. For the CDR3, the DNA is TGTGCCAGCAGCTCAAAAGGGGAAAGACGGGACACCAGGGAAACCGGGGAGCTGTTTTTT. The full variable domain, in which reference TRBV7-9 and TRBJ2-2 provide the parts outside the CDR3, is DTGVSQNPRHKITKRGQNVTFRCDPISEHNRLYWYRQTLGQGPEFLTYFQNEAQLEKSRLLSDRFSAERPKGSFSTLEIQRTEQGDSAMYLCASSSKGERRDTRETGELFFGEGSRLTVL.

This clonotype was picked up a small number of times. J is TRBJ2-3 and V is TRBV10-3; 8 bases line up with TRBD2. Trimming removed 11 bases from V and 4 bases from J; junction bases left unmatched: 11. CDR1 is ENHRY, CDR2 SYGVKD, per germline. The length of the CDR3 is 14 residues. CDR3 protein: CASLSGGSADTQYF. In DNA form, the CDR3 reads TGTGCCTCCCTGAGCGGGGGATCGGCAGATACGCAGTATTTT.

This clonotype was detected many times. This chain links TRBV6-1 with TRBJ1-2; D gene uncertain. Germline assignment: CDR1 MNHNS and CDR2 SASEGT. This CDR3 has 12 residues. The V and J ends lost 2 bases and 5 bases respectively, with 6 bases between them. The chain's CDR3 is CASSEKGYGYTF. In DNA, the CDR3 is TGTGCCAGCAGTGAAAAGGGATATGGCTACACCTTC.

By sample share, this clonotype is medium-sized. This chain joins TRBV30 and TRBJ1-2; TRBD1 matches 8 bases. V was pared by 3 bases and J by 8 bases, with 5 bases of the junction left unmatched. The CDR3 sequence is 12 residues long. Germline CDR1 GTSNPN, CDR2 SVGIG (reference sequence). The CDR3 region has the DNA TGTGCCTGGAGCAGGGGGCGGAACGGCTACACCTTC. Its protein is CAWSRGRNGYTF.

The chain combines TRBV12-3 or TRBV12-4 with TRBJ1-5, with D tentatively TRBD1 (5 bases). V was clipped by 3 bases and J by 4 bases, with 13 bases between them. The CDR3 length is 15 residues. CDR3 bases: TGTGCCAGCAGTTTGGGGGGGTCGGGAAATCAGCCCCAGCATTTT. Protein sequence: CASSLGGSGNQPQHF.

This clonotype appeared a few times. The V gene is TRBV18, the J gene TRBJ1-3; D is unresolved. Germline values: CDR1 KGHSH, CDR2 LQKENI. This CDR3 has 14 residues. V was pared by 3 bases and J by 1 base, with 7 bases between. CDR3 nucleotides: TGTGCCAGCTCACCGCTTCCGTCTGGAAACACCATATATTTT. Its protein is CASSPLPSGNTIYF.

Sample share makes this clonotype medium-sized. The chain is built from TRBV18 and TRBJ2-7; 11 bases are shared with TRBD2. The CDR3 runs 15 residues. The germline V gene encodes CDR1 KGHSH and CDR2 LQKENI. V was pared by 0 bases and J by 4 bases, with 2 bases of the junction left unmatched. The CDR3, as DNA: TGTGCCAGCTCACCACCGACTAGCGGGGATTACGAGCAGTACTTC. Its protein is CASSPPTSGDYEQYF. Supplemented by reference TRBV18 and TRBJ2-7, the full variable domain reads NAGVMQNPRHLVRRRGQEARLRCSPMKGHSHVYWYRQLPEEGLKFMVYLQKENIIDESGMPKERFSAEFPKEGPSILRIQQVVRGDSAAYFCASSPPTSGDYEQYFGPGTRLTVT.

In regard to this clonotype: The junction does not match germline at one end; this may be a read error. In DNA form, the CDR3 reads TGTGCCACCGGACAGGGGGTAGATAAGCAGTATTTT. This sequence encodes CATGQGVDKQYF. This chain uses TRBV6-1 with TRBJ2-3; TRBD1 agrees at 10 bases. The germline V gene has CDR1 MNHNS and CDR2 SASEGT. The CDR3 sequence is 12 residues long.

Within the sample, this clonotype is medium-sized. The V and J genes are TRBV27 and TRBJ1-4; a weak D match, TRBD1 (6 bases). CDR1 and CDR2 (germline): MNHEY, SMNVEV (reference sequence). V lost 5 bases to trimming and J lost 6 bases, with 13 bases between them. CDR3 length: 14 amino acids. The CDR3 region is CASSRRGEHEKLFF. The CDR3 DNA follows: TGTGCCAGCAGTCGGAGGGGGGAGCATGAAAAACTGTTTTTT.

This clonotype was observed a handful of times. This sequence joins TRBV6-2 or TRBV6-3 and TRBJ1-5; possible D gene TRBD1, 5 bases. The germline V gene encodes CDR1 MNHEY and CDR2 SVGEGT. V was trimmed by 6 bases and J by 0 bases, leaving 15 bases between them. The CDR3 contains 16 residues. This CDR3 reads CASSSTGGDSNQPQHF. CDR3 sequence (DNA): TGTGCCAGCAGCTCTACGGGGGGGGATAGCAATCAGCCCCAGCATTTT.

The rearrangement joins TRBV5-1 to TRBJ1-1; D gene uncertain. The CDR3 runs to 13 residues. V dropped 9 bases and J dropped 6 bases, with 18 bases sitting between them. Germline CDR1 reads SGHRS; CDR2 reads YFSETQ. In DNA form, the CDR3 reads TGCGCCACCCCGCAGCGGTCGGACGCTGAAGCTTTCTTT. Residues: CATPQRSDAEAFF.

The V call is TRBV28, the J call TRBJ2-3; no definite D call. Trimming removed 2 bases from V and 0 bases from J, with 6 bases in between. The CDR3 is 14 residues long. CDR1 is MDHEN, CDR2 SYDVKM, per germline. CDR3 nucleotides: TGTGCCAGCAGTTTAGGTCGTAGCACAGATACGCAGTATTTT. Its translation is CASSLGRSTDTQYF.

By share, this clonotype ranks as medium-sized. The rearrangement joins TRBV18 to TRBJ2-7; 9 bases are a match to TRBD1. Germline lookup yields CDR1 KGHSH and CDR2 LQKENI. Trimming cost V 1 base and J 4 bases; bases outside gene matches: 11. The CDR3 length is 17 residues. CDR3 nucleotides: TGTGCCAGCTCACCACTCTTCACCGGGACAGGGAAATACGAGCAGTACTTC. Protein sequence: CASSPLFTGTGKYEQYF.

This clonotype was seen only a few times. The chain couples TRBV5-4 to TRBJ1-3; weak D call: TRBD1 (5 bases). The V gene lost 0 bases and the J gene lost 1 base, with 11 bases spanning the gap. This CDR3 region has 16 residues. Germline lookup yields CDR1 SGHNT and CDR2 YYREEE (reference sequence). The CDR3 here is CASSLAVRGSGNTIYF. DNA for the CDR3: TGTGCCAGCAGCTTGGCTGTTAGGGGATCTGGAAACACCATATATTTT.

This chain joins TRBV6-5 and TRBJ1-5; unclear D gene. CDR1 is MNHEY, CDR2 SVGAGI, per germline. The CDR3 totals 15 residues. Trimming took 10 bases from V and 0 from J, leaving 16 bases between them. CDR3 region: CATQPDSYSNQPQHF. CDR3 in DNA: TGTGCCACCCAGCCCGATTCTTATAGCAATCAGCCCCAGCATTTT.

This clonotype ranks as medium-sized. The chain carries TRBV11-1 and TRBJ2-7; unclear D gene. Trimming left V 1 base short and J 6 bases short, with 4 bases between. CDR3 length: 11 amino acids. Germline CDR1 SGHAT, CDR2 FQDESV (reference sequence). The CDR3 here is CASSLGTEQYF. The CDR3 coding sequence is TGTGCCAGCAGCTTAGGAACCGAGCAGTACTTC.

The rearrangement uses TRBV12-3 or TRBV12-4 and TRBJ1-1; 9 bases map to TRBD1. The CDR3 covers 12 residues. The V gene end was trimmed by 8 bases and the J gene end by 4 bases; junction bases not matched to a gene: 2. The CDR3 here is CASRDRVTEAFF. CDR3 in DNA: TGTGCCAGCCGGGACAGGGTCACTGAAGCTTTCTTT.